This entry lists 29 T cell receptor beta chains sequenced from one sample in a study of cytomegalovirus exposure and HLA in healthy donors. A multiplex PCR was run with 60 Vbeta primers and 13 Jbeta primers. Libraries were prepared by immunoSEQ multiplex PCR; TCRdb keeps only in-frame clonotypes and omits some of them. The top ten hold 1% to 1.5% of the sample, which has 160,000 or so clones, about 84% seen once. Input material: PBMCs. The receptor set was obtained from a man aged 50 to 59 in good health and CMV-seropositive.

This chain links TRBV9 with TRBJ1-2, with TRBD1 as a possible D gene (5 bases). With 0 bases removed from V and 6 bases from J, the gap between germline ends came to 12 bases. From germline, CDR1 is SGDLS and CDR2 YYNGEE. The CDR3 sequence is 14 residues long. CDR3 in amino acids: CASSVDPLGDGYTF. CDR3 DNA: TGTGCCAGCAGCGTAGACCCATTAGGGGATGGCTACACCTTC.

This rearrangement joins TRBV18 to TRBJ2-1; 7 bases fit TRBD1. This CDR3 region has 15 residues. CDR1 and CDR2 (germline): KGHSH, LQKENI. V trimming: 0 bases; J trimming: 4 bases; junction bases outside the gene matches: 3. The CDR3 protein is CASSPPDRIYNEQFF. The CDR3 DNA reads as TGTGCCAGCTCACCACCGGACAGGATTTACAATGAGCAGTTCTTC.

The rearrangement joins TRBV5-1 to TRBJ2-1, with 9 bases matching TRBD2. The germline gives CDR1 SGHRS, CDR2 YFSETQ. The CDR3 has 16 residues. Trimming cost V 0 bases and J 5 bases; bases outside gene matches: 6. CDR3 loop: CASSLEAGGQNNEQFF. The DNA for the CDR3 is TGCGCCAGCAGCTTGGAGGCGGGAGGGCAAAACAATGAGCAGTTCTTC.

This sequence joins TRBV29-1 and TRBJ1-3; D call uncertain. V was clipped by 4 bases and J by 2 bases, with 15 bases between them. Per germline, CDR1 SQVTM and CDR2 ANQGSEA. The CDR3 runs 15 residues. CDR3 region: CSVALAVGPGNTIYF. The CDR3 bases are TGCAGCGTTGCCCTCGCCGTCGGTCCTGGAAACACCATATATTTT.

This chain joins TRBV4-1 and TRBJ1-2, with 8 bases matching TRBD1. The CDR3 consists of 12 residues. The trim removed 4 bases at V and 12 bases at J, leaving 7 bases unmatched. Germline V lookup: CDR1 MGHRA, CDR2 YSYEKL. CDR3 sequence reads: CASSLTGVIHTF. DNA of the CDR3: TGCGCCAGCAGCCTGACAGGGGTAATCCACACCTTC.

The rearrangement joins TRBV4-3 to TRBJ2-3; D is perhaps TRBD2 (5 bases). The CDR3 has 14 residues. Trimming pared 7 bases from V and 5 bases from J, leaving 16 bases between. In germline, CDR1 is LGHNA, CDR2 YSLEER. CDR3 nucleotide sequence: TGCGCCAGCACCCCGGGGTTTGAAGGAGATACGCAGTATTTT. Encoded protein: CASTPGFEGDTQYF.

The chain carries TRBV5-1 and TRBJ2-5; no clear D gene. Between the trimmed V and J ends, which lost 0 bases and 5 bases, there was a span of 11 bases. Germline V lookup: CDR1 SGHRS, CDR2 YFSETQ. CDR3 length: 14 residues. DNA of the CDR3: TGCGCCAGCAGCTTGGCCGGAGCAAGGGAGACCCAGTACTTC. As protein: CASSLAGARETQYF.

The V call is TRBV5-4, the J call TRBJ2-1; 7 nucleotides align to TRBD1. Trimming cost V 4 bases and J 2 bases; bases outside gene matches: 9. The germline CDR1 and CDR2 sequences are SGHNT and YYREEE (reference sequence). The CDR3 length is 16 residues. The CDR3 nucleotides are TGTGCCAGCAGCCTTTACCTCGGGACAGCCTACAATGAGCAGTTCTTC. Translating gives CASSLYLGTAYNEQFF.

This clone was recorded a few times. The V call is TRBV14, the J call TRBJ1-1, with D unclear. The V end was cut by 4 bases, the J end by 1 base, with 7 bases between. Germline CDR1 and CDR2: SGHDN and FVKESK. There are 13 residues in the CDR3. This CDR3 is CASSLPRNTEAFF. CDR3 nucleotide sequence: TGTGCCAGCAGCCTACCCAGGAACACTGAAGCTTTCTTT. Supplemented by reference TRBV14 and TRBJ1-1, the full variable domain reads EAGVTQFPSHSVIEKGQTVTLRCDPISGHDNLYWYRRVMGKEIKFLLHFVKESKQDESGMPNNRFLAERTGGTYSTLKVQPAELEDSGVYFCASSLPRNTEAFFGQGTRLTVV.

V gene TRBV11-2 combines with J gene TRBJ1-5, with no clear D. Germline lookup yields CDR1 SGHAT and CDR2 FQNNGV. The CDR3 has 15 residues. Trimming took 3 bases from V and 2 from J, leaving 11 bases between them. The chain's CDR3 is CASSFDGLGNQPQHF. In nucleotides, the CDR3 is TGTGCCAGCAGCTTCGACGGGTTAGGCAATCAGCCCCAGCATTTT. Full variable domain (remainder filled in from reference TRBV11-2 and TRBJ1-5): EAGVAQSPRYKIIEKRQSVAFWCNPISGHATLYWYQQILGQGPKLLIQFQNNGVVDDSQLPKDRFSAERLKGVDSTLKIQPAKLEDSAVYLCASSFDGLGNQPQHFGDGTRLSIL.

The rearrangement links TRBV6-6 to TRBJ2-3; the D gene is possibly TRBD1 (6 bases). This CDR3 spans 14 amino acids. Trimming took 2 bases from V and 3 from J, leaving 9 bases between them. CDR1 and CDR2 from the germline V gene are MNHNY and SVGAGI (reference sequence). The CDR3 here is CASSYRGMTDTQYF. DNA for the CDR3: TGTGCCAGCAGTTACAGGGGGATGACAGATACGCAGTATTTT.

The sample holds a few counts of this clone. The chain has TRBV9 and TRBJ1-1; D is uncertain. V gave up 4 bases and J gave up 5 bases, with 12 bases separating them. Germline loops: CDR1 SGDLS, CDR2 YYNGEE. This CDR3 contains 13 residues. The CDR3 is CASSQRTWTEAFF. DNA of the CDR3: TGTGCCAGCAGCCAAAGAACATGGACTGAAGCTTTCTTT. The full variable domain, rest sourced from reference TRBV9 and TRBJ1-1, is DSGVTQTPKHLITATGQRVTLRCSPRSGDLSVYWYQQSLDQGLQFLIQYYNGEERAKGNILERFSAQQFPDLHSELNLSSLELGDSALYFCASSQRTWTEAFFGQGTRLTVV.

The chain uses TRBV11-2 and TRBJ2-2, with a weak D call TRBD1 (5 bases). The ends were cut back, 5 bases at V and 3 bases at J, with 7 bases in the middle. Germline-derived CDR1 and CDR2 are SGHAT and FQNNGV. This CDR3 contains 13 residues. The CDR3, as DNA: TGTGCCAGCAGCCCAGGGTACACCGGGGAGCTGTTTTTT. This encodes CASSPGYTGELFF.

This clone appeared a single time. CDR3 sequence reads: CASSLASIQGDYTF. The CDR3 DNA is TGTGCCAGCAGCTTAGCGTCCATCCAGGGCGACTACACCTTC. V and J are TRBV7-2 and TRBJ1-2; tentative D call: TRBD1 (5 bases). Deletions cut 0 bases from V and 10 bases from J, with 15 bases between. CDR1 is SGHTA, CDR2 FQGNSA, per germline. The CDR3 contains 14 residues.

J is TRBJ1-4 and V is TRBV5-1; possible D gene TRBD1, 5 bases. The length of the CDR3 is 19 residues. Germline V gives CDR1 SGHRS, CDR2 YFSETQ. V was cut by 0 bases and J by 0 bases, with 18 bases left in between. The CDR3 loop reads CASSLGLRGATPTNEKLFF. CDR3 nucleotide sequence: TGCGCCAGCAGCTTGGGTCTTCGTGGGGCAACCCCAACTAATGAAAAACTGTTTTTT.

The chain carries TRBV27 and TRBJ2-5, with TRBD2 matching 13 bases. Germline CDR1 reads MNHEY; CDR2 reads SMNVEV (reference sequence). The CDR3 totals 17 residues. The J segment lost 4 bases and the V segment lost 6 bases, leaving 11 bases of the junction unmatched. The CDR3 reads CASSRTSGRRGGETQYF. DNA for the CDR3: TGTGCCAGCAGCCGGACTAGCGGGAGACGAGGGGGAGAGACCCAGTACTTC.

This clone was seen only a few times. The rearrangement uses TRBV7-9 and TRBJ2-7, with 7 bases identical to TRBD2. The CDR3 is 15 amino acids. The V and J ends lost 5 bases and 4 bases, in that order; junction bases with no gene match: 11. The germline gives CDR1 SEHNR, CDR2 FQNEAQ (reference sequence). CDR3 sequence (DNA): TGTGCCAGCAGCCCCCCAGCGGGGCAAGGTTACGAGCAGTACTTC. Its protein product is CASSPPAGQGYEQYF. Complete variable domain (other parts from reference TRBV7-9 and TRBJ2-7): DTGVSQNPRHKITKRGQNVTFRCDPISEHNRLYWYRQTLGQGPEFLTYFQNEAQLEKSRLLSDRFSAERPKGSFSTLEIQRTEQGDSAMYLCASSPPAGQGYEQYFGPGTRLTVT.

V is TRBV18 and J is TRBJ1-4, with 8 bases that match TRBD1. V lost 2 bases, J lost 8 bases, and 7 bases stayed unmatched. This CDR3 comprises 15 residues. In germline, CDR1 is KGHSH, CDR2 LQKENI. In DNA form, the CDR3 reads TGTGCCAGCTCACCATATCAGGACAGGGCAGAAAAACTGTTTTTT. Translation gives CASSPYQDRAEKLFF.

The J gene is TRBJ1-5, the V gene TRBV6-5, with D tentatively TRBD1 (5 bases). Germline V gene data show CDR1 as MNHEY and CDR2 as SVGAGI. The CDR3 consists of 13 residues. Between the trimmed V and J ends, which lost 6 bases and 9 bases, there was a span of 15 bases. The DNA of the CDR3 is TGTGCCAGCAGAGAGGACGGGACTCCGCCCCAGCATTTT. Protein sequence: CASREDGTPPQHF.

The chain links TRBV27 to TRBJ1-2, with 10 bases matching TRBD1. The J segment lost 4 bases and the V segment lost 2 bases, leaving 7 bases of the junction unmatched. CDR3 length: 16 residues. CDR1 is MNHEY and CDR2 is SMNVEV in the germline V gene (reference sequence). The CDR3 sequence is CASSLVGQGRIYGYTF. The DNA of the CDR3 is TGTGCCAGCAGTTTAGTGGGACAGGGGAGGATCTATGGCTACACCTTC.

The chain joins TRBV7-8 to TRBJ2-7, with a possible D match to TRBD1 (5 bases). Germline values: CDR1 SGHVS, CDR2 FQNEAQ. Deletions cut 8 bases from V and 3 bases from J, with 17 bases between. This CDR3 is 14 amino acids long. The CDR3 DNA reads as TGTGCCAGCGCCCTGGGCAGGGCGAACTACGAGCAGTACTTC. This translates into CASALGRANYEQYF.

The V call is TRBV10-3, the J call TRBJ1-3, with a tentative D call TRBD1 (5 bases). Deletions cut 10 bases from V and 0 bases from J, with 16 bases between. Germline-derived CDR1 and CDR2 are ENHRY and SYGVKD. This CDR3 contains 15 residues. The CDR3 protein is CASRGRESSGNTIYF. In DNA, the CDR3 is TGTGCCAGCCGGGGGAGGGAGAGCTCTGGAAACACCATATATTTT.

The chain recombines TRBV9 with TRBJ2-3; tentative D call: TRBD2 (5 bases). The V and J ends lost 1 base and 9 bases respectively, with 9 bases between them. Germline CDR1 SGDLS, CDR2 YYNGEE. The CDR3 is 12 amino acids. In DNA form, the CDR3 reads TGTGCCAGCAGCGTAAACGGGGTAACGCAGTATTTT. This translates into CASSVNGVTQYF.

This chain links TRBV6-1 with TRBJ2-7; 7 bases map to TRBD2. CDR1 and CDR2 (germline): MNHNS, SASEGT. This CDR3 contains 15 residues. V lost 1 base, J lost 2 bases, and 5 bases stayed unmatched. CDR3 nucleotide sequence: TGTGCCAGCAGTGAAGACCGCGGGAGCCCCTACGAGCAGTACTTC. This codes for CASSEDRGSPYEQYF.

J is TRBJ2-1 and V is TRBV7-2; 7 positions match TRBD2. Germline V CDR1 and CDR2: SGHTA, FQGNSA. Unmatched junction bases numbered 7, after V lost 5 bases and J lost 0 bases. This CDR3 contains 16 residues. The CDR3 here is CASSTSGDSSYNEQFF. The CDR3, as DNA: TGTGCCAGCAGCACCAGCGGGGATAGCTCCTACAATGAGCAGTTCTTC.

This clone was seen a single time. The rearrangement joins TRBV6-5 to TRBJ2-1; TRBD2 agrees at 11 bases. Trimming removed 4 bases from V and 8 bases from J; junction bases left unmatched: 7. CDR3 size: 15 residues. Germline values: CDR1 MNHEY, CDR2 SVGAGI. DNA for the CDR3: TGTGCCAGCAGTTCTCGGCTAGCGGGAGGATATGAGCAGTTCTTC. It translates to CASSSRLAGGYEQFF.

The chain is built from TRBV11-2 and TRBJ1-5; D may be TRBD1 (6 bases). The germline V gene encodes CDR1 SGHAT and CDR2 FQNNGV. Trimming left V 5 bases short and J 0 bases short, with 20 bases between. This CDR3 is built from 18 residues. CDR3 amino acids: CASSPDVQGEVSNQPQHF. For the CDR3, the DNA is TGTGCCAGCAGCCCAGACGTACAGGGTGAGGTTAGCAATCAGCCCCAGCATTTT.

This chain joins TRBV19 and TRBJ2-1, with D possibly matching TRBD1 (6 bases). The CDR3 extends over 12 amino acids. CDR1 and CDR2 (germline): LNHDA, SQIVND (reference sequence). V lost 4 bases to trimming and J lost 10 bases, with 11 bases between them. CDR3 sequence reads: CASSRGLGEQFF. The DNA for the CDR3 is TGTGCCAGTAGTAGGGGGCTAGGGGAGCAGTTCTTC.

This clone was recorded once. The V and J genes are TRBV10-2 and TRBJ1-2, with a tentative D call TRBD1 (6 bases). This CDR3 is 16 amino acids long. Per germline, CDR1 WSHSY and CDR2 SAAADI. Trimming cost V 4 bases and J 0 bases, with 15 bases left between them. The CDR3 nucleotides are TGCGCCAGCAGTGGTACAGGGCTGGGAGCTAACTATGGCTACACCTTC. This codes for CASSGTGLGANYGYTF.